These 24 T cell receptor beta chains originate from one sample sequenced in a study of OX40 agonist ivuxolimab in advanced cancers. Sequencing used immunoSEQ multiplex PCR; TCRdb keeps in-frame clones, though not all of them. The sample includes about 120,000 clones, over 75% of them seen just once. Here the sequenced sample was CD4+ or CD8+ T cells sorted from blood, taken in a trial of the OX40 agonist ivuxolimab. The origin of the receptors is an adult with an advanced solid tumor such as melanoma, head and neck, liver or kidney cancer.

V is TRBV4-3 and J is TRBJ2-5; 10 nucleotides match TRBD1. The CDR3 totals 15 residues. Germline V gene sequence: CDR1 LGHNA, CDR2 YSLEER. Germline trimming cut 3 bases from V and 5 bases from J; bases unmatched to any gene: 6. The CDR3 loop reads CASSQGQGIGETQYF. CDR3 nucleotides: TGCGCCAGCAGCCAGGGACAGGGGATTGGGGAGACCCAGTACTTC.

This clone was seen only once. This chain connects TRBV28 to TRBJ2-1; 10 bases are shared with TRBD1. Germline values: CDR1 MDHEN, CDR2 SYDVKM. Trimming at V came to 5 bases and at J to 7 bases, leaving 11 bases not matched to a gene. The CDR3 has 16 residues. The CDR3 is CASSPVIGQGGNEQFF. The CDR3 DNA follows: TGTGCCAGCAGTCCAGTAATTGGACAGGGGGGGAATGAGCAGTTCTTC.

This clone was recorded once. The rearrangement links TRBV9 to TRBJ2-5; a weak D match, TRBD2 (5 bases). The CDR3 length is 16 residues. Per the germline V gene, CDR1 is SGDLS and CDR2 is YYNGEE. V dropped 0 bases and J dropped 0 bases, with 12 bases sitting between them. CDR3 in amino acids: CASSVGIQRYQETQYF. CDR3 DNA: TGTGCCAGCAGCGTAGGCATACAGCGGTACCAAGAGACCCAGTACTTC.

The chain carries TRBV30 and TRBJ1-2; D is perhaps TRBD1 (6 bases). CDR1 is GTSNPN and CDR2 is SVGIG in the germline V gene (reference sequence). The CDR3 has 15 amino acids. Trimming took 0 bases from V and 5 from J, leaving 16 bases between them. CDR3 DNA sequence: TGTGCCTGGAGTGTACCGGGGGGCGAAAGATATGGCTACACCTTC. Translated, it gives CAWSVPGGERYGYTF. The complete variable domain, with remaining parts taken from reference TRBV30 and TRBJ1-2, reads SQTIHQWPATLVQPVGSPLSLECTVEGTSNPNLYWYRQAAGRGLQLLFYSVGIGQISSEVPQNLSASRPQDRQFILSSKKLLLSDSGFYLCAWSVPGGERYGYTFGSGTRLTVV.

The chain carries TRBV12-2 and TRBJ1-5. TRBV12-2 is given as a pseudogene. The CDR3 is made up of 17 amino acids. The chain's CDR3 is CASRFHLGQEEGQPQHF. As DNA, the CDR3 is TGTGCAAGTCGCTTTCACTTAGGGCAGGAGGAGGGGCAGCCCCAGCATTTT.

The CDR3 reads CASSSGGIDTQYF. The DNA of the CDR3 is TGTGCCAGCAGTTCGGGGGGGATAGATACGCAGTATTTT. V is TRBV28 and J is TRBJ2-3; 8 bases fit TRBD2. Per germline, CDR1 MDHEN and CDR2 SYDVKM. Trimming cost V 4 bases and J 5 bases; bases outside gene matches: 2. The CDR3 contains 13 residues. Based on the CDR3 plus reference TRBV28 and TRBJ2-3, the full variable domain is DVKVTQSSRYLVKRTGEKVFLECVQDMDHENMFWYRQDPGLGLRLIYFSYDVKMKEKGDIPEGYSVSREKKERFSLILESASTNQTSMYLCASSSGGIDTQYFGPGTRLTVL.

The V call is TRBV18, the J call TRBJ1-1; the match to TRBD1 covers 9 bases. Losses at the gene ends were 1 base for V and 1 base for J; bases not matched to a gene: 10. CDR1 KGHSH and CDR2 LQKENI come from the germline V gene. The CDR3 extends over 18 amino acids. CDR3 sequence reads: CASSPQGQGIVANTEAFF. The CDR3 DNA is TGTGCCAGCTCACCACAAGGACAGGGGATTGTGGCGAACACTGAAGCTTTCTTT.

The chain uses TRBV4-3 and TRBJ1-3; 7 positions agree with TRBD1. The CDR3 runs 18 residues. V trimming: 4 bases; J trimming: 0 bases; junction bases outside the gene matches: 12. In germline, CDR1 is LGHNA, CDR2 YSLEER. The CDR3 nucleotides are TGCGCCAGCAGCCCTATTGCGGGACAGCCAAGCTCTGGAAACACCATATATTTT. It yields the protein CASSPIAGQPSSGNTIYF.

J is TRBJ2-7 and V is TRBV18, with D unclear. CDR3 length: 13 residues. The V gene lost 3 bases and the J gene lost 4 bases, with 10 bases spanning the gap. The V gene's germline CDR1 is KGHSH and CDR2 LQKENI. CDR3 bases: TGTGCCAGCTCACCCAGTTCTAGATACGAGCAGTACTTC. As protein: CASSPSSRYEQYF.

The rearrangement joins TRBV5-5 to TRBJ2-3; possibly TRBD2 for D (6 bases). Germline values: CDR1 SGHKS, CDR2 YYEKEE (reference sequence). The ends were cut back, 0 bases at V and 4 bases at J, with 9 bases in the middle. The CDR3 is 14 amino acids. In DNA form, the CDR3 reads TGTGCCAGCAGCTTGGGCGGGGAGTCAGATACGCAGTATTTT. Translated: CASSLGGESDTQYF.

The chain is built from TRBV19 and TRBJ2-1; TRBD1 might be the D (6 bases). V lost 5 bases and J lost 7, with 12 bases in between. CDR3 length: 13 amino acids. Looked up from germline, CDR1 is LNHDA and CDR2 is SQIVND (reference sequence). The CDR3 nucleotides are TGTGCCAGTAGTCGACAGGAAACGAATGAGCAGTTCTTC. Residues: CASSRQETNEQFF.

The J gene is TRBJ1-2, the V gene TRBV5-6, with 9 bases identical to TRBD1. V shed 2 bases, J shed 2 bases, and the junction held 1 base outside the gene matches. CDR3 length: 14 amino acids. Germline V gene lookup returns CDR1 SGHDT and CDR2 YYEEEE. The CDR3, as DNA: TGTGCCAGCAGCTTAGGGACAGGGAACTATGGCTACACCTTC. As protein: CASSLGTGNYGYTF.

This chain connects TRBV29-1 to TRBJ1-5; D not resolved. The V end was cut by 6 bases, the J end by 0 bases, with 6 bases between. CDR1 is SQVTM, CDR2 ANQGSEA, per germline. This CDR3 region has 12 residues. The CDR3 spells CSVTYSNQPQHF. The CDR3 DNA is TGCAGCGTAACGTATAGCAATCAGCCCCAGCATTTT.

The chain has TRBV6-1 and TRBJ1-2; TRBD1 aligns across 7 bases. V lost 7 bases and J lost 3; bases outside the gene matches: 2. The CDR3 covers 12 residues. Germline CDR1 and CDR2: MNHNS and SASEGT. The CDR3 DNA reads as TGTGCCAGCAAGGGGGCTGACTATGGCTACACCTTC. Its translation is CASKGADYGYTF.

V usage is TRBV6-1 and J usage is TRBJ1-4, with unresolved D. Germline loops: CDR1 MNHNS, CDR2 SASEGT. V was cut by 7 bases and J by 0 bases, with 9 bases left in between. The CDR3 covers 14 residues. The CDR3 nucleotides read TGTGCCAGCATCGGACCTGCAACTAATGAAAAACTGTTTTTT. Protein sequence: CASIGPATNEKLFF.

This clone was observed once. The chain has TRBV29-1 and TRBJ2-3; D gene uncertain. The CDR3 is 13 residues long. The ends were cut back, 3 bases at V and 2 bases at J, with 9 bases in the middle. Germline CDR1 reads SQVTM; CDR2 reads ANQGSEA. The CDR3, as DNA: TGCAGCGTTGAGCGTCACAACACAGATACGCAGTATTTT. This gives the protein CSVERHNTDTQYF.

This rearrangement joins TRBV15 to TRBJ2-5; D possibly matches TRBD1 or TRBD2 (7 bases each). Germline CDR1 LNHNV, CDR2 YYDKDF (reference sequence). CDR3 length: 17 residues. V dropped 0 bases and J dropped 3 bases, with 17 bases sitting between them. CDR3 sequence (DNA): TGTGCCACCAGCAGAGATCGCCAGGGGGGGCAAAAAGAGACCCAGTACTTC. The encoded protein is CATSRDRQGGQKETQYF.

The chain recombines TRBV28 with TRBJ1-1; the match to TRBD1 covers 8 bases. CDR1 MDHEN and CDR2 SYDVKM come from the germline V gene. The CDR3 loop spans 12 amino acids. J lost 11 bases, V lost 6 bases, and 8 bases had no gene match. CDR3 nucleotide sequence: TGTGCCAGCAGCTGGGGACAGGTAGGGGCTTTCTTT. It specifies CASSWGQVGAFF.

CDR3 loop: CASSIQGGGETQYF. CDR3 in DNA: TGCGCCAGCAGCATACAGGGTGGGGGAGAGACCCAGTACTTC. V gene TRBV5-1 combines with J gene TRBJ2-5, with TRBD1 as a possible D gene (6 bases). Deletions cut 4 bases from V and 4 bases from J, with 14 bases between. CDR1 is SGHRS, CDR2 YFSETQ, per germline. The CDR3 spans 14 residues. Full variable domain (outside the CDR3, taken from reference TRBV5-1 and TRBJ2-5): KAGVTQTPRYLIKTRGQQVTLSCSPISGHRSVSWYQQTPGQGLQFLFEYFSETQRNKGNFPGRFSGRQFSNSRSEMNVSTLELGDSALYLCASSIQGGGETQYFGPGTRLLVL.

V is TRBV7-2 and J is TRBJ1-6; 7 bases agree with TRBD1. The CDR3 length is 14 residues. The trim removed 6 bases at V and 7 bases at J, leaving 6 bases unmatched. Germline V gene data show CDR1 as SGHTA and CDR2 as FQGNSA. CDR3 loop: CASRPGGENSPLHF. CDR3 coding DNA: TGTGCCAGCAGACCAGGGGGTGAGAATTCACCCCTCCACTTT.

This sequence joins TRBV6-6 and TRBJ2-7; possibly TRBD2 for D (6 bases). V was clipped by 7 bases and J by 6 bases, with 16 bases between them. The CDR3 length is 13 residues. From germline, CDR1 is MNHNY and CDR2 SVGAGI (reference sequence). The CDR3 region has the DNA TGTGCCAGCACTTGGGCCTCCGGGGGCGAGCAGTACTTC. It codes for CASTWASGGEQYF.

This clone was counted a single time. The chain links TRBV10-3 to TRBJ2-2, with a possible D match to TRBD1 (6 bases). CDR1 is ENHRY, CDR2 SYGVKD, per germline. V was pared by 8 bases and J by 7 bases, with 17 bases between. The CDR3 is made up of 14 amino acids. The CDR3, as DNA: TGTGCCATCTCTCCCCGGGAAGGGGGCGGGGAGCTGTTTTTT. This codes for CAISPREGGGELFF.

Written as DNA, the CDR3 is TGTGCCAGCAGCTTATCGGGGGCCTACACCGGGGAGCTGTTTTTT. Translated: CASSLSGAYTGELFF. This chain links TRBV7-9 with TRBJ2-2; D assignment may be TRBD1 or TRBD2 (6 bases each). Germline V gene lookup returns CDR1 SEHNR and CDR2 FQNEAQ (reference sequence). This CDR3 contains 15 residues. Between the trimmed V and J ends, which lost 2 bases and 3 bases, there was a span of 10 bases.

The chain employs TRBV9 and TRBJ2-1; 12 bases fit TRBD2. This CDR3 comprises 15 residues. V was clipped by 6 bases and J by 9 bases; unmatched bases: 10. Per germline, CDR1 SGDLS and CDR2 YYNGEE. CDR3: CASKESPSGGGEQFF. The DNA of the CDR3 is TGTGCCAGCAAGGAATCCCCTAGCGGGGGGGGTGAGCAGTTCTTC. The whole variable domain, remainder taken from reference TRBV9 and TRBJ2-1, is DSGVTQTPKHLITATGQRVTLRCSPRSGDLSVYWYQQSLDQGLQFLIQYYNGEERAKGNILERFSAQQFPDLHSELNLSSLELGDSALYFCASKESPSGGGEQFFGPGTRLTVL.